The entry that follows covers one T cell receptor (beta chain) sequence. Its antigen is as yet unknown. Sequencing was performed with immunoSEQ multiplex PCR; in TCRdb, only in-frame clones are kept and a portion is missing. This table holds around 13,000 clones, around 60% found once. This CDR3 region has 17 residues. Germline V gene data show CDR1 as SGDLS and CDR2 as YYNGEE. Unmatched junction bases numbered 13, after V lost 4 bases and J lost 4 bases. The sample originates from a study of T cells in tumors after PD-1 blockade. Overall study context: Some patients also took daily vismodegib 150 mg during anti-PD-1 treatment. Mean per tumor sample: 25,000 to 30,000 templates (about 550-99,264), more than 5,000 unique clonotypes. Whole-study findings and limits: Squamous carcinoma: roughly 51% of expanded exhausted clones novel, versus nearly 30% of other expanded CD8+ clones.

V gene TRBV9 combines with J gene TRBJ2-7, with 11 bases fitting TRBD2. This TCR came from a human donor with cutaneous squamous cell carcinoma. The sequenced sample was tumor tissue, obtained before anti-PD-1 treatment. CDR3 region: CASSRLAGGAGAYEQYF. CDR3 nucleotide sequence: TGTGCCAGCAGCCGCCTAGCGGGAGGAGCGGGAGCGTACGAGCAGTACTTC. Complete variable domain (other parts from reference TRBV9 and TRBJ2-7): DSGVTQTPKHLITATGQRVTLRCSPRSGDLSVYWYQQSLDQGLQFLIQYYNGEERAKGNILERFSAQQFPDLHSELNLSSLELGDSALYFCASSRLAGGAGAYEQYFGPGTRLTVT.